This T cell receptor beta chain came from a study of cytomegalovirus exposure and HLA in healthy donors. CDR1 and CDR2 (germline): MGHDK, SYGVNS. V dropped 1 base and J dropped 2; count of bases not matched to a gene: 7. The CDR3 runs 17 residues. Study-level findings and limits: Most TCR sequences were rare, but some public TCRs occurred in many donors. 164 TCR beta chains were listed as cytomegalovirus-associated.

Produced via immunoSEQ multiplex PCR; TCRdb's table is partial and in-frame only. Of roughly 120,000 clones listed, about 82% are singletons. In regard to this clone: Its antigen is currently unknown.

The chain is built from TRBV25-1 and TRBJ2-2; TRBD1 agrees at 7 bases. The sample taken for sequencing was PBMCs. The TCR comes from a man aged 18 to 29 in good health and CMV-seronegative. The CDR3 DNA follows: TGTGCCAGCAGTGAATTCGCCGGACAGGACAACACCGGGGAGCTGTTTTTT. This encodes CASSEFAGQDNTGELFF.